One and the same sample provided the 20 T cell receptor beta chains below, sequenced in a study of persistence of HIV-infected CD4 T cells. This nonspecific control used anti-CD3/anti-CD28 bead stimulation of CD4+ T cells. Sorting of responding CD4+ T cells relied on upregulated CD40 ligand together with CD69. No cognate antigen is known for these TCRs. This was the immunoSEQ version 4 assay in survey mode. The assay was immunoSEQ multiplex PCR, and TCRdb's table has in-frame clones only and misses some. The table lists tens of thousands of clones, about nine tenths of them singletons. The input for sequencing was CD4+ T cells sorted from PBMCs after roughly 18-hour stimulation, taken from a patient who received antiretroviral therapy. These receptors were collected from an adult woman with HIV who was CMV-seropositive.

The chain joins TRBV4-1 to TRBJ1-2, with 9 bases lining up with TRBD1. The CDR3 totals 15 residues. The V and J ends lost 3 bases and 7 bases, in that order; junction bases with no gene match: 9. The germline V gene has CDR1 MGHRA and CDR2 YSYEKL. The CDR3 protein is CASSQTGGTVVGYTF. CDR3 sequence (DNA): TGCGCCAGCAGCCAGACAGGGGGAACGGTCGTTGGCTACACCTTC.

The rearrangement joins TRBV30 to TRBJ2-7; possible D gene TRBD2, 6 bases. The germline V gene encodes CDR1 GTSNPN and CDR2 SVGIG (reference sequence). CDR3 length equals 17 residues. The V end was cut by 3 bases, the J end by 5 bases, with 26 bases between. The CDR3 loop reads CAWRATSRGRFSNEQYF. The CDR3 DNA follows: TGTGCCTGGAGAGCGACTTCCCGGGGGAGGTTTAGTAACGAGCAGTACTTC. Full variable domain (remainder filled in from reference TRBV30 and TRBJ2-7): SQTIHQWPATLVQPVGSPLSLECTVEGTSNPNLYWYRQAAGRGLQLLFYSVGIGQISSEVPQNLSASRPQDRQFILSSKKLLLSDSGFYLCAWRATSRGRFSNEQYFGPGTRLTVT.

The rearrangement joins TRBV18 to TRBJ2-7; 8 bases are shared with TRBD1. V shed 5 bases and J 0 bases; nucleotides not matched to a gene: 12. The germline gives CDR1 KGHSH, CDR2 LQKENI. This CDR3 comprises 17 residues. The CDR3 DNA sequence: TGTGCCAGCTCAAAGAAGTTAGACAGGGGCCGCTCCTACGAGCAGTACTTC. It yields the protein CASSKKLDRGRSYEQYF. The whole variable domain, remainder taken from reference TRBV18 and TRBJ2-7, is NAGVMQNPRHLVRRRGQEARLRCSPMKGHSHVYWYRQLPEEGLKFMVYLQKENIIDESGMPKERFSAEFPKEGPSILRIQQVVRGDSAAYFCASSKKLDRGRSYEQYFGPGTRLTVT.

The V call is TRBV12-3 or TRBV12-4, the J call TRBJ2-1, with D possibly being TRBD2 (6 bases). Trimming shortened V by 4 bases and J by 7 bases, and 11 bases separated the two germline ends. CDR3 length: 13 amino acids. CDR3 amino acids: CASSSSVGNEQFF. The CDR3 DNA reads as TGTGCCAGCAGTTCTAGCGTGGGGAATGAGCAGTTCTTC.

V and J are TRBV27 and TRBJ2-7; D not certain. V was shortened by 8 bases and J by 0 bases, with 5 bases between the two germline ends. Germline V gene sequence: CDR1 MNHEY, CDR2 SMNVEV (reference sequence). This CDR3 has 11 residues. The CDR3 reads CASSSSYEQYF. The CDR3 DNA reads TGTGCCAGCTCCAGCTCCTACGAGCAGTACTTC.

The chain uses TRBV9 and TRBJ2-7; 7 positions match TRBD1. This CDR3 contains 15 residues. Germline trimming cut 3 bases from V and 1 base from J; bases unmatched to any gene: 7. Germline CDR1 reads SGDLS; CDR2 reads YYNGEE. The CDR3 sequence: CASSAKPGQSYEQYF. The CDR3 DNA follows: TGTGCCAGCAGCGCGAAGCCGGGACAGTCCTACGAGCAGTACTTC.

DNA of the CDR3: TGCGCCAGCAGCTTGGTTCACGGCCCCTACGAGCAGTACTTC. Its protein product is CASSLVHGPYEQYF. The chain employs TRBV5-1 and TRBJ2-7, with D unclear. V shed 0 bases and J shed 2 bases, with 9 bases lying between them. The CDR3 consists of 14 residues. Germline lookup yields CDR1 SGHRS and CDR2 YFSETQ.

This clone was recorded once. This rearrangement joins TRBV5-6 to TRBJ1-3, with 7 bases identical to TRBD1. Trimming took 4 bases from V and 0 from J; bases not matched to a gene: 7. Germline CDR1 SGHDT, CDR2 YYEEEE. This CDR3 is built from 16 residues. CDR3 in amino acids: CASSLNRGYSGNTIYF. The CDR3 bases are TGTGCCAGCAGCCTGAACAGGGGCTACTCTGGAAACACCATATATTTT.

The genes are TRBV27 and TRBJ1-1, with a tentative D call TRBD1 (5 bases). The CDR3 spans 13 residues. V was cut by 6 bases and J by 4 bases, with 12 bases left in between. Per germline, CDR1 MNHEY and CDR2 SMNVEV (reference sequence). The CDR3 loop is CASSSDSITEAFF. CDR3 DNA: TGTGCCAGCAGCTCCGACAGTATCACTGAAGCTTTCTTT.

CDR3 coding DNA: TGTGCCAGCAGCCCCCCGGGCCCTATCTCAACTAATGAAAAACTGTTTTTT. Encoded protein: CASSPPGPISTNEKLFF. The chain employs TRBV7-8 and TRBJ1-4; D is unresolved. The CDR3 has 17 residues. Germline V gene lookup returns CDR1 SGHVS and CDR2 FQNEAQ. V was pared by 5 bases and J by 0 bases, with 16 bases between.

The chain uses TRBV12-3 or TRBV12-4 and TRBJ1-1, with TRBD1 matching 9 bases. The CDR3 totals 11 residues. Trimming removed 11 bases from V and 11 bases from J; junction bases left unmatched: 9. The CDR3 here is CALRTGVRAFF. The DNA of the CDR3 is TGTGCCCTCCGGACAGGGGTGAGGGCTTTCTTT.

The CDR3 loop is CASSESRTGDSGELFF. The CDR3 DNA reads TGTGCCAGCAGTGAATCCCGGACAGGGGATAGCGGGGAGCTGTTTTTT. The chain has TRBV25-1 and TRBJ2-2; 9 bases align to TRBD1. The CDR3 has 16 residues. V lost 1 base, J lost 7 bases, and 7 bases stayed unmatched. Germline CDR1 is MGHDK and CDR2 is SYGVNS.

The chain uses TRBV28 and TRBJ1-2; D is unresolved. Germline CDR1 is MDHEN and CDR2 is SYDVKM. The CDR3 extends over 12 amino acids. The V end lost 4 bases, the J end lost 2 bases, and 5 bases lay between the germline ends. The CDR3 sequence: CASSWKNYGYTF. Written as DNA, the CDR3 is TGTGCCAGCAGTTGGAAGAACTATGGCTACACCTTC.

The chain is built from TRBV5-1 and TRBJ1-1; TRBD1 is a possible D gene (6 bases). Germline V gives CDR1 SGHRS, CDR2 YFSETQ. V lost 0 bases and J 9 bases, leaving 15 bases between the germline ends. This CDR3 region has 14 residues. CDR3 residues: CASSLVMEGGKAFF. In DNA form, the CDR3 reads TGCGCCAGCAGCTTGGTGATGGAGGGGGGTAAAGCTTTCTTT.

CDR3 coding DNA: TGTGCCAGCAGCTTAGGGGGCAAGCTTAGCACTGAAGCTTTCTTT. This encodes CASSLGGKLSTEAFF. The V gene is TRBV7-3, the J gene TRBJ1-1; possible D gene TRBD1, 6 bases. CDR1 and CDR2 from the germline V gene are SGHTA and FQGTGA. The CDR3 consists of 15 residues. V shed 2 bases and J shed 4 bases, with 14 bases lying between them.

V is TRBV7-2 and J is TRBJ2-3, with 11 bases matching TRBD2. The CDR3 extends over 15 amino acids. The J segment lost 6 bases and the V segment lost 0 bases, leaving 2 bases of the junction unmatched. Germline V CDR1 and CDR2: SGHTA, FQGNSA. In DNA, the CDR3 is TGTGCCAGCAGCTTAGCTAGCGGGGGGGCGGATACGCAGTATTTT. This gives the protein CASSLASGGADTQYF.

The genes are TRBV2 and TRBJ2-1, with D perhaps given as TRBD1 or TRBD2 (5 bases each). Trimming stripped 6 bases from V and 2 bases from J, with 29 bases between. CDR1 and CDR2 (germline): SNHLY, FYNNEI. This CDR3 contains 20 residues. The CDR3 sequence is CASRSRDLRPGRKAYNEQFF. The CDR3 DNA reads as TGTGCCAGCAGGTCTAGGGACCTCCGCCCGGGGCGAAAGGCCTACAATGAGCAGTTCTTC.

The chain couples TRBV18 to TRBJ1-2; D gene ambiguous. The CDR3 loop spans 13 amino acids. CDR1 is KGHSH and CDR2 is LQKENI in the germline V gene. The V end lost 2 bases, the J end lost 5 bases, and 9 bases lay between the germline ends. CDR3 loop: CASSPSEEYGYTF. CDR3 DNA sequence: TGTGCCAGCTCACCATCGGAGGAGTATGGCTACACCTTC.

The chain is built from TRBV23-1 and TRBJ2-2, with 8 bases matching TRBD1. TRBV23-1 has ORF status, its function being uncertain. V shed 8 bases, J shed 0 bases, and the junction held 8 bases outside the gene matches. The CDR3 totals 16 residues. CDR3 in DNA: TGCGCCAGCGTTCAGGGGGCGCCCTCGAACACCGGGGAGCTGTTTTTT. This translates into CASVQGAPSNTGELFF.

The rearrangement links TRBV3-1 (or the pseudogene TRBV3-2) to TRBJ1-3; D uncertain. V lost 0 bases, J lost 0 bases, and 12 bases lay in between. The CDR3 covers 17 residues. Germline CDR1 reads LGHDT; CDR2 reads YNNKEL (reference sequence). This CDR3 is CASSQDPAESSGNTIYF. The CDR3, as DNA: TGTGCCAGCAGCCAAGATCCGGCAGAGAGCTCTGGAAACACCATATATTTT.